The subject of this entry is one T cell receptor beta chain. Other DNA sequences in the same sample also yield this CDR3. The data stem from a study of shared clonotypes between healthy human individuals. After removal of 4 bases from V and 3 bases from J, the junction contained 1 base not matched to a gene. From germline, CDR1 is LNHDA and CDR2 SQIVND (reference sequence). The CDR3 sequence is 15 residues long. The assay was immunoSEQ multiplex PCR, and TCRdb's table has in-frame clones only and misses some. In the table there are approximately 2,300,000 clones, less than 95% of which are singletons.

This clonotype was sampled from a man aged 18 to 30 in good health. Some clones in this sample may be carry-over from other donors' samples. The sequencing input was naive CD4+ T cells from PBMCs. The subset is: CD45RA+ positively selected. The chain has TRBV19 and TRBJ2-1; 12 nucleotides agree with TRBD2. This chain's CDR3 is CASSTLAGGYNEQFF. The CDR3 region has the DNA TGTGCCAGTAGTACACTAGCGGGAGGCTACAATGAGCAGTTCTTC.